This is a list of T cell receptor beta chains from one sample in a study of shared clonotypes between healthy human individuals. The protocol was immunoSEQ multiplex PCR, while the TCRdb copy is restricted to in-frame clones and leaves out a portion. The sample lists over a million clones; 75% to 85% were seen once. Sequencing was performed on memory CD4+ T cells from PBMCs. The receptors derive from a man aged 18 to 29 in good health. Some clones in this sample may be carry-over from other donors' samples. Each CDR3 is given with its conserved first and last residue. A D gene is named only where the DNA matches it firmly. Not all rows give a size; the values are once, few, many and, for expanded clones, a class.

j_call | d_call | v_call | clone_size | cdr3_nt | cdr3_aa
TRBJ1-5 | TRBD1 | TRBV12-5 | NA | TGTGCTAGTGGTTTGTGGCGGACAGGGGGCGGTCAGCCCCAGCATTTT | CASGLWRTGGGQPQHF
TRBJ1-5 | NA | TRBV7-8 | NA | TGTGCCAGCAGCCGACTCCGTCAGGGGATGGGTCAGCCCCAGCATTTT | CASSRLRQGMGQPQHF
TRBJ1-3 | NA | TRBV18 | NA | TGTGCCAGCTCACCTTCGGACAGACCTGGAAACACCATATATTTT | CASSPSDRPGNTIYF
TRBJ2-1 | NA | TRBV7-8 | once | TGTGCCAGCAGCTTAGTCCCGCGGAGCGTGACCTACAATGAGCAGTTCTTC | CASSLVPRSVTYNEQFF
TRBJ1-4 | TRBD1 | TRBV2 | few | TGTGCCAGCACCGACAGGGGGGCAACTAATGAAAAACTGTTTTTT | CASTDRGATNEKLFF
TRBJ1-3 | NA | TRBV19 | NA | TGTGCCGTAAGGTCGCTGGGAAACACCATATATTTT | CAVRSLGNTIYF
TRBJ2-1 | NA | TRBV9 | NA | TGTGCCAGCAGTGCCTCGGGGGATGCATATGAGCAGTTCTTC | CASSASGDAYEQFF
TRBJ2-1 | NA | TRBV5-1 | NA | TGCGCCAGCAGCTTGGCCATTAGCTCCTACAATGAGCAGTTCTTC | CASSLAISSYNEQFF
TRBJ1-1 | NA | TRBV6-6 | many | TGTGCCAGCGATATGACAGGCCCCAACACTGAAGCTTTCTTT | CASDMTGPNTEAFF
TRBJ2-1 | NA | TRBV2 | few | TGTGCCAGCACCCGGAGCTCCTACAATGAGCAGTTCTTC | CASTRSSYNEQFF
TRBJ2-5 | TRBD2 | TRBV4-3 | NA | TGCGCCAGCAGCCAAGGGGGGACTAGAGAAGAGACCCAGTACTTC | CASSQGGTREETQYF
TRBJ2-7 | NA | TRBV5-1 | NA | TGCGCCAGCAGCTTGGTGGCAGGGGCTACCAGTGGGCAGTACTTC | CASSLVAGATSGQYF
TRBJ1-1 | NA | TRBV28 | NA | TGTGCCAGCAGTGAGGCCGGGCCAGGAGATTACAAAGCTTTCTTT | CASSEAGPGDYKAFF
TRBJ2-7 | TRBD1 | TRBV11-2 | NA | TGTGCCAGCAGCGACAGGGGGTCCTACGAGCAGTACTTC | CASSDRGSYEQYF
TRBJ1-2 | NA | TRBV7-3 | NA | TGTGCCAGCAGCTTAACGGGGGGACCCAACTATGGCTACACCTTC | CASSLTGGPNYGYTF
TRBJ1-2 | NA | TRBV19 | NA | TGTGCCAGTATGAGGGCGGGGAGGTATGGCTACACCTTC | CASMRAGRYGYTF
TRBJ2-7 | TRBD2 | TRBV28 | NA | TGTGCCAGCACAGCGGGAGGGCCCGGCGAGCAGTACTTC | CASTAGGPGEQYF
TRBJ1-1 | NA | TRBV5-1 | NA | TGCGCCAGCAGCTTGGGACCGTTCGAGGGCGCGAACACTGAAGCTTTCTTT | CASSLGPFEGANTEAFF
TRBJ2-7 | TRBD2 | TRBV25-1 | NA | TGTGCCAGCAGTGATTACTCGACTAGCCAAACCTACGAGCAGTACTTC | CASSDYSTSQTYEQYF
TRBJ2-2 | NA | TRBV7-9 | NA | TGTGCCAGCAGCTTAGTGACCACCGGGGAGCTGTTTTTT | CASSLVTTGELFF
TRBJ2-3 | TRBD2 | TRBV5-1 | NA | TGCGCCAGCAGCACGTTACGCGGGAGTGGAGATACGCAGTATTTT | CASSTLRGSGDTQYF
TRBJ2-1 | NA | TRBV2 | NA | TGTGCCAGCAGTGCGGGGACGCAGTTCTTC | CASSAGTQFF
TRBJ1-4 | NA | TRBV18 | NA | TGTGCCAGCTCACCACAGGCAACTAATGAAAAACTGTTTTTT | CASSPQATNEKLFF
TRBJ2-3 | TRBD2 | TRBV7-3 | once | TGTGCCAGCAGCCCCGGGGGGGGCAGGGTTTGGTCTACGCAGTATTTT | CASSPGGGRVWSTQYF
TRBJ2-3 | NA | TRBV6-4 | NA | TGTGCCAGCAGTGACTCAGGACTCGGCACAGATACGCAGTATTTT | CASSDSGLGTDTQYF
TRBJ2-6 | NA | TRBV28 | NA | TGTGCCAGCACCCCCGGCGGGTCTGGGGCCAACGTCCTGACTTTC | CASTPGGSGANVLTF
TRBJ1-4 | TRBD1 | TRBV4-1 | NA | TGCGCCAGCAGGAGACAGGGGGGAACTGAAAAACTGTTTTTT | CASRRQGGTEKLFF
TRBJ2-6 | NA | TRBV7-9 | NA | TGTGCCAGCAGCTCAGTACAGGGACCGAGCTCTGGGGCCAACGTCCTGACTTTC | CASSSVQGPSSGANVLTF
TRBJ1-1 | TRBD1 | TRBV5-1 | NA | TGCGCCAGCAGCTTGGAGCGTACAGGGGTATCCTACTTTGAGGCTTTCTTT | CASSLERTGVSYFEAFF
TRBJ2-1 | TRBD2 | TRBV9 | many | TGTGCCAGCAGCGTATCACTAGCGAATGGCGATGAGCAGTTCTTC | CASSVSLANGDEQFF
TRBJ1-2 | NA | TRBV28 | NA | TGTGCCAGCAGCCCACCGGGACTGATGGCCTACACCTTC | CASSPPGLMAYTF
TRBJ1-2 | NA | TRBV7-2 | NA | TGTGCCAGCAGCTTAGTACGGGGGTTGAGGAACTATGGCTACACCTTC | CASSLVRGLRNYGYTF
TRBJ1-2 | NA | TRBV19 | NA | TGTGCCAGTATTTCACGGGGGGCGCAGGATGGCTACACCTTC | CASISRGAQDGYTF
TRBJ2-1 | NA | TRBV7-9 | NA | TGTGCCAGCAGCCTAAATCCTATAATAGGGTACAGCTCCTACAATGAGCAGTTCTTC | CASSLNPIIGYSSYNEQFF
TRBJ2-3 | NA | TRBV4-2 | many | TGTGCCAGCAGCCAAGATTTGGTAGCTATCACAGATACGCAGTATTTT | CASSQDLVAITDTQYF
TRBJ2-2 | TRBD2 | TRBV5-1 | NA | TGCGCCAGCAGCTTGGGACTAGCAGATACCGGGGAGCTGTTTTTT | CASSLGLADTGELFF
TRBJ1-3 | NA | TRBV10-3 | NA | TGTGCCATCAGTGACCCAGGGGTAGTTGGAAACACCATATATTTT | CAISDPGVVGNTIYF
TRBJ2-1 | NA | TRBV7-6 | NA | TGTGCCAGCAGCTTAGGGAGGCCCGGGGATGAGCAGTTCTTC | CASSLGRPGDEQFF
TRBJ1-5 | NA | TRBV27 | NA | TGTGCCAGCAGTCGCCCCGGGTCCAATCAGCCCCAGCATTTT | CASSRPGSNQPQHF
TRBJ2-2 | NA | TRBV5-1 | few | TGCGCCAGCAGCTTTGACTTGTTTAACACCGGGGAGCTGTTTTTT | CASSFDLFNTGELFF
TRBJ1-1 | NA | TRBV9 | few | TGTGCCAGCAGCGTGGCGGAAACAGGGCTCCGTCCCACTGAAGCTTTCTTT | CASSVAETGLRPTEAFF
TRBJ2-1 | TRBD2 | TRBV4-1 | NA | TGCGCCAGCAGCCGCCCCGGGACTAGGGCTGAGCAGTTCTTC | CASSRPGTRAEQFF
TRBJ1-2 | TRBD1 | TRBV28 | NA | TGTGCCAGCAGTCGCCCCCCGGGACAGGGAACAAAAACTAACTATGGCTACACCTTC | CASSRPPGQGTKTNYGYTF
TRBJ2-5 | NA | TRBV15 | NA | TGTGCCACCAGCAGAGCTGGGGTAGGGACCCAGTACTTC | CATSRAGVGTQYF
TRBJ2-3 | NA | TRBV10-3 | NA | TGTGCCATCACGGCTAGCGGCACAGATACGCAGTATTTT | CAITASGTDTQYF
TRBJ1-4 | NA | TRBV2 | once | TGTGCCAGCAGTTCGGATCTTGAAAAACTGTTTTTT | CASSSDLEKLFF
TRBJ2-6 | NA | TRBV28 | NA | TGTGCCAGCAGTTTTATGGGCGGGAAAAACTCTGGGGCCAACGTCCTGACTTTC | CASSFMGGKNSGANVLTF
TRBJ2-3 | NA | TRBV11-3 | NA | TGTGCCAGCAGCTATGGTGCAGATACGCAGTATTTT | CASSYGADTQYF
TRBJ1-5 | NA | TRBV2 | few | TGTGCCAGCAGTGAATCTCTAAGCAGGGACCTCGGGCAGCCCCAGCATTTT | CASSESLSRDLGQPQHF
TRBJ2-7 | NA | TRBV19 | NA | TGTGCCAGTAGTACCAACCGACAGGTCCCGTTTTACGAGCAGTACTTC | CASSTNRQVPFYEQYF
TRBJ1-1 | NA | TRBV27 | NA | TGTGCCAGCAGTTTACGGAGGAACACTGAAGCTTTCTTT | CASSLRRNTEAFF
TRBJ2-5 | TRBD2 | TRBV4-2 | NA | TGTGCCAGCAGCCAAGCCCAGCGGGAGGGCTATTCAGAGACCCAGTACTTC | CASSQAQREGYSETQYF
TRBJ2-5 | TRBD2 | TRBV19 | NA | TGTGCCAGTAGTGTAAATAGCGGGAGTGGCGAGACCCAGTACTTC | CASSVNSGSGETQYF